The 30 T cell receptor beta chains below come from one sample, sequenced in a study of CD8 T cells in ankylosing spondylitis (dated by TCRdb to 2016 to 2017). Overall study results and their limits: A TCR beta motif of 8 or 9 highly homologous amino acid variants appeared characteristic of blood from ankylosing spondylitis patients.

These receptors' targets are unknown. Library generation was performed with 5' RACE. TCRdb shows the sequencer as Illumina HiSeq 2500. Clones were called with MiXCR by TCRdb after fastp trimmed the public reads at Q25, and only in-frame beta chains were retained. Every entry covers one CDR3 protein and lists the most common genes and DNA from its rows. This sample lists about 390,000 distinct CDR3 sequences; 20% to 25% were detected once. In total, the top ten clones hold 16% of the sample. The sample comprised blood, either unsorted or a sorted T cell fraction (not recorded which). The receptors stem from a male donor with ankylosing spondylitis.

This clonotype was observed once. The CDR3 loop is CATSRDVGNSEKLFF. For the CDR3, the DNA is TGTGCCACCAGCAGAGATGTGGGAAATTCTGAAAAACTGTTTTTT. The chain links TRBV15 to TRBJ1-4; no definite D call. The V end lost 0 bases, the J end lost 7 bases, and 12 bases lay between the germline ends. The CDR3 sequence is 15 residues long. Germline-derived CDR1 and CDR2 are LNHNV and YYDKDF (reference sequence).

The J gene is TRBJ1-1, the V gene TRBV18; D gene uncertain. The germline V gene has CDR1 KGHSH and CDR2 LQKENI. The CDR3 extends over 16 amino acids. Trimming stripped 3 bases from V and 3 bases from J, with 17 bases between. Here the CDR3 DNA reads TGTGCCAGCTCACCGAGACAAATGGTGATCCACACTGAAGCTTTCTTT. This translates into CASSPRQMVIHTEAFF.

This clonotype was detected a few times. The chain couples TRBV5-1 to TRBJ2-5; D could derive from TRBD1 or TRBD2 (6 bases each). The V end lost 0 bases, the J end lost 5 bases, and 14 bases lay between the germline ends. Germline values: CDR1 SGHRS, CDR2 YFSETQ. The CDR3 consists of 15 residues. Here the CDR3 reads CASSLVWGAQETQYF. CDR3 nucleotides: TGCGCCAGCAGCTTGGTTTGGGGGGCGCAGGAGACCCAGTACTTC. The variable domain in full, completed from reference TRBV5-1 and TRBJ2-5, reads KAGVTQTPRYLIKTRGQQVTLSCSPISGHRSVSWYQQTPGQGLQFLFEYFSETQRNKGNFPGRFSGRQFSNSRSEMNVSTLELGDSALYLCASSLVWGAQETQYFGPGTRLLVL.

A few counts support this clonotype. The V and J genes are TRBV25-1 and TRBJ2-7; 7 nucleotides agree with TRBD2. CDR1 MGHDK and CDR2 SYGVNS come from the germline V gene. This CDR3 region has 14 residues. V was pared by 1 base and J by 3 bases, with 3 bases of the junction left unmatched. In nucleotides, the CDR3 is TGTGCCAGCAGTGAATGGGGGGGAAACTACGAGCAGTACTTC. It translates to CASSEWGGNYEQYF.

V and J are TRBV24-1 and TRBJ2-3; 8 bases are shared with TRBD1. The trim removed 3 bases at V and 3 bases at J, leaving 1 base unmatched. From germline, CDR1 is KGHDR and CDR2 SFDVKD. The CDR3 consists of 14 residues. The CDR3 DNA reads TGTGCCACCAGTGATAGACAGGGGACAGATACGCAGTATTTT. It encodes CATSDRQGTDTQYF.

V usage is TRBV20-1 and J usage is TRBJ2-1, with D unclear. V was trimmed by 3 bases and J by 6 bases, leaving 18 bases between them. The CDR3 sequence is 15 residues long. The germline V gene has CDR1 DFQATT and CDR2 SNEGSKA (reference sequence). CDR3 DNA sequence: TGCAGTGCTAGTCATCTGACGAGATTTCCCAATGAGCAGTTCTTC. Residues: CSASHLTRFPNEQFF.

The rearrangement links TRBV12-3 or TRBV12-4 to TRBJ1-2, with 7 bases that match TRBD1. Unmatched junction bases numbered 16, after V lost 9 bases and J lost 0 bases. CDR3 length: 17 residues. The CDR3 protein is CASTFNPPQGANYGYTF. The CDR3 DNA follows: TGTGCCAGTACTTTCAATCCACCGCAGGGGGCTAACTATGGCTACACCTTC.

This clonotype was picked up many times. This chain links TRBV7-9 with TRBJ1-1, with D perhaps matching TRBD1 (6 bases). Trimming left V 4 bases short and J 1 base short, with 7 bases between. The CDR3 length is 13 residues. From germline, CDR1 is SEHNR and CDR2 FQNEAQ (reference sequence). The CDR3 loop reads CASSWGQNTEAFF. CDR3 nucleotides: TGTGCCAGCAGCTGGGGACAGAACACTGAAGCTTTCTTT.

This clonotype has more than one count but fewer than ten. The chain links TRBV14 to TRBJ2-1; D is unresolved. The CDR3 is made up of 10 amino acids. CDR1 is SGHDN and CDR2 is FVKESK in the germline V gene. V was trimmed by 10 bases and J by 8 bases, leaving 9 bases between them. As DNA, the CDR3 is TGTGCCACCGGAAGGTATGAGCAGTTCTTC. Encoded protein: CATGRYEQFF.

This clonotype was observed a handful of times. The chain couples TRBV20-1 to TRBJ2-7, with unresolved D. The CDR3 length is 11 residues. Trimming cost V 8 bases and J 0 bases, with 8 bases left between them. Germline V CDR1 and CDR2: DFQATT, SNEGSKA (reference sequence). The CDR3 sequence: CSIGTSYEQYF. CDR3 nucleotides: TGCAGTATCGGAACCTCCTACGAGCAGTACTTC.

The rearrangement uses TRBV7-2 and TRBJ2-1, with 11 bases identical to TRBD2. V trimming: 6 bases; J trimming: 4 bases; junction bases outside the gene matches: 5. Germline CDR1 SGHTA, CDR2 FQGNSA. There are 15 residues in the CDR3. The CDR3 protein is CASRPTSGIYNEQFF. The CDR3, as DNA: TGTGCCAGCAGACCGACTAGCGGGATATACAATGAGCAGTTCTTC.

This clonotype occurred once. V is TRBV19 and J is TRBJ1-1, with D possibly matching TRBD1 (6 bases). Trimming shortened V by 5 bases and J by 8 bases, and 15 bases separated the two germline ends. Per the germline V gene, CDR1 is LNHDA and CDR2 is SQIVND (reference sequence). This CDR3 comprises 13 residues. CDR3 DNA sequence: TGTGCCAGTAGTGCCCGAACTCAGGGGGAAGCTTTCTTT. This encodes CASSARTQGEAFF.

The J gene is TRBJ2-5, the V gene TRBV10-2, with TRBD1 matching over 10 bases. After removal of 5 bases from V and 1 base from J, the junction contained 7 bases not matched to a gene. The CDR3 consists of 16 residues. Germline V CDR1 and CDR2: WSHSY, SAAADI. CDR3 in DNA: TGCGCCAGCAGTTCCCCCCGGACAGGGGGCCAAGAGACCCAGTACTTC. Protein: CASSSPRTGGQETQYF.

This clonotype was detected a few times. This chain connects TRBV28 to TRBJ2-7; 9 nucleotides match TRBD2. The V segment lost 8 bases and the J segment 4 bases; nucleotides outside the gene matches: 9. The CDR3 extends over 14 amino acids. The germline CDR1 and CDR2 sequences are MDHEN and SYDVKM. In nucleotides, the CDR3 is TGTGCCAGCGGTAAGCTAGCGGGAAGTTACGAGCAGTACTTC. Encoded protein: CASGKLAGSYEQYF.

V and J are TRBV6-1 and TRBJ1-5; D not certain. V lost 10 bases to trimming and J lost 0 bases, with 16 bases between them. The germline V gene encodes CDR1 MNHNS and CDR2 SASEGT. The CDR3 sequence is 15 residues long. The CDR3 sequence is CATRRATTSNQPQHF. CDR3 nucleotides: TGTGCCACCAGGCGGGCGACGACTAGCAATCAGCCCCAGCATTTT.

The chain carries TRBV7-3 and TRBJ1-3; D is unresolved. CDR1 and CDR2 from the germline V gene are SGHTA and FQGTGA. V was cut by 4 bases and J by 4 bases, with 8 bases left in between. The length of the CDR3 is 13 residues. CDR3 loop: CASSSRGGNTIYF. The DNA of the CDR3 is TGTGCCAGCAGCTCCCGAGGAGGAAACACCATATATTTT.

This clonotype came up a few times. The V gene is TRBV7-9, the J gene TRBJ2-7; 9 nucleotides line up with TRBD2. CDR1 and CDR2 (germline): SEHNR, FQNEAQ (reference sequence). This CDR3 has 15 residues. V shed 0 bases, J shed 3 bases, and the junction held 3 bases outside the gene matches. CDR3: CASSLAAGGLYEQYF. In DNA, the CDR3 is TGTGCCAGCAGCTTAGCGGCGGGAGGGCTCTACGAGCAGTACTTC.

This clonotype was seen a few times. Written as DNA, the CDR3 is TGTGCCAGCAGTTCAAGACAGGGCGTCCCCTTCAACACCGGGGAGCTGTTTTTT. The encoded protein is CASSSRQGVPFNTGELFF. The genes are TRBV11-1 and TRBJ2-2; 7 bases map to TRBD1. Germline assignment: CDR1 SGHAT and CDR2 FQDESV (reference sequence). The CDR3 sequence is 18 residues long. V lost 6 bases to trimming and J lost 2 bases; unmatched junction nucleotides: 15. Based on the CDR3 plus reference TRBV11-1 and TRBJ2-2, the full variable domain is EAEVAQSPRYKITEKSQAVAFWCDPISGHATLYWYRQILGQGPELLVQFQDESVVDDSQLPKDRFSAERLKGVDSTLKIQPAELGDSAMYLCASSSRQGVPFNTGELFFGEGSRLTVL.

The rearrangement joins TRBV28 to TRBJ2-7; 11 nucleotides line up with TRBD2. Germline values: CDR1 MDHEN, CDR2 SYDVKM. Losses at the gene ends were 7 bases for V and 0 bases for J; bases not matched to a gene: 8. This CDR3 has 16 residues. For the CDR3, the DNA is TGTGCCAGCACCCTTACCGGGACTAGCGGCTCCTACGAGCAGTACTTC. It is translated as CASTLTGTSGSYEQYF.

This clonotype has a handful of counts. Written as DNA, the CDR3 is TGCGCCAGCAGCTCGTCGACAGGGGAAAGAGGCTACACCTTC. This gives the protein CASSSSTGERGYTF. V is TRBV5-1 and J is TRBJ1-2; 8 nucleotides agree with TRBD1. Trimming cost V 3 bases and J 8 bases; bases outside gene matches: 9. This CDR3 has 14 residues. CDR1 SGHRS and CDR2 YFSETQ come from the germline V gene.

This clonotype occurred a few times. The V call is TRBV5-5, the J call TRBJ1-1; no firm D call. Trimming pared 4 bases from V and 1 base from J, leaving 5 bases between. Germline V CDR1 and CDR2: SGHKS, YYEKEE (reference sequence). The CDR3 has 12 residues. The CDR3 DNA sequence: TGTGCCAGCAGCCCACAGAACACTGAAGCTTTCTTT. It codes for CASSPQNTEAFF. The full variable domain, rest sourced from reference TRBV5-5 and TRBJ1-1, is DAGVTQSPTHLIKTRGQQVTLRCSPISGHKSVSWYQQVLGQGPQFIFQYYEKEERGRGNFPDRFSARQFPNYSSELNVNALLLGDSALYLCASSPQNTEAFFGQGTRLTVV.

This clonotype was observed a handful of times. The chain is built from TRBV12-3 or TRBV12-4 and TRBJ1-4; a possible D gene is TRBD1 (6 bases). This CDR3 has 15 residues. The germline V and J ends were trimmed by 2 bases and 7 bases, with 14 bases remaining between them. Here the CDR3 reads CASSLSGGLGEKLFF. The CDR3 coding sequence is TGTGCCAGCAGTTTATCTGGGGGGCTTGGTGAAAAACTGTTTTTT.

V usage is TRBV7-9 and J usage is TRBJ2-1, with 15 bases lining up with TRBD2. This CDR3 comprises 17 residues. V lost 1 base to trimming and J lost 5 bases; unmatched junction nucleotides: 3. CDR1 and CDR2 from the germline V gene are SEHNR and FQNEAQ (reference sequence). The CDR3 nucleotides read TGTGCCAGCAGCTTAGGAGGACTAGCGGGAGGGAACAATGAGCAGTTCTTC. Encoded protein: CASSLGGLAGGNNEQFF.

The chain couples TRBV5-1 to TRBJ1-1, with no clear D. Germline loops: CDR1 SGHRS, CDR2 YFSETQ. The CDR3 is 14 amino acids. The V end lost 1 base, the J end lost 2 bases, and 9 bases lay between the germline ends. CDR3 protein: CASSLPGGNTEAFF. CDR3 coding DNA: TGCGCCAGCAGCTTGCCGGGAGGAAACACTGAAGCTTTCTTT.

J is TRBJ2-1 and V is TRBV19; 8 bases fit TRBD1. CDR3 length equals 14 residues. After removal of 1 base from V and 9 bases from J, the junction contained 5 bases not matched to a gene. Looked up from germline, CDR1 is LNHDA and CDR2 is SQIVND (reference sequence). CDR3 nucleotide sequence: TGTGCCAGTAGTATAGCGGCAGGGGGCACTGAGCAGTTCTTC. As protein: CASSIAAGGTEQFF. The complete variable domain, with remaining parts taken from reference TRBV19 and TRBJ2-1, reads DGGITQSPKYLFRKEGQNVTLSCEQNLNHDAMYWYRQDPGQGLRLIYYSQIVNDFQKGDIAEGYSVSREKKESFPLTVTSAQKNPTAFYLCASSIAAGGTEQFFGPGTRLTVL.

The chain recombines TRBV12-3 or TRBV12-4 with TRBJ2-7, with a possible D match to TRBD2 (6 bases). The ends were cut back, 8 bases at V and 3 bases at J, with 17 bases in the middle. CDR3 length: 14 residues. The DNA for the CDR3 is TGTGCCAGCCGTAGGTGGGGGGAAGGCTACGAGCAGTACTTC. It yields the protein CASRRWGEGYEQYF.

This chain links TRBV2 with TRBJ2-3; D not resolved. V dropped 0 bases and J dropped 4 bases, with 14 bases sitting between them. Germline V gene lookup returns CDR1 SNHLY and CDR2 FYNNEI. The CDR3 totals 16 residues. DNA of the CDR3: TGTGCCAGCAGTGAAGCTCAGGCGTGGTCGTCAGATACGCAGTATTTT. Its protein product is CASSEAQAWSSDTQYF.

In this sample, this clonotype turned up a few times. V is TRBV10-2 and J is TRBJ2-7; D is ambiguous. With 6 bases removed from V and 5 bases from J, the gap between germline ends came to 17 bases. CDR1 is WSHSY and CDR2 is SAAADI in the germline V gene. The CDR3 consists of 14 residues. CDR3 in DNA: TGCGCCAGCAGGATAACGTCCAGCAACCACGAGCAGTACTTC. Protein: CASRITSSNHEQYF.

This clonotype was counted only a few times. This sequence joins TRBV20-1 and TRBJ1-1; TRBD1 agrees at 9 bases. Germline assignment: CDR1 DFQATT and CDR2 SNEGSKA (reference sequence). This CDR3 region has 15 residues. The trim removed 5 bases at V and 4 bases at J, leaving 11 bases unmatched. The CDR3 coding sequence is TGCAGTGCTGCCCGTCCATGGGACAGGGCCACTGAAGCTTTCTTT. Amino acid sequence: CSAARPWDRATEAFF.

The J gene is TRBJ2-5, the V gene TRBV7-8; unclear D gene. V was trimmed by 2 bases and J by 4 bases, leaving 8 bases between them. The V gene's germline CDR1 is SGHVS and CDR2 FQNEAQ. The CDR3 consists of 13 residues. The CDR3 region has the DNA TGTGCCAGCAGCTTATTAGGTTCAGAGACCCAGTACTTC. This translates into CASSLLGSETQYF. The full variable domain, in which reference TRBV7-8 and TRBJ2-5 provide the parts outside the CDR3, is GAGVSQSPRYKVAKRGQDVALRCDPISGHVSLFWYQQALGQGPEFLTYFQNEAQLDKSGLPSDRFFAERPEGSVSTLKIQRTQQEDSAVYLCASSLLGSETQYFGPGTRLLVL.